This T cell receptor (beta chain) was retrieved from a study of Tregs in tolerant kidney transplant recipients. Findings of the study overall: Nucleotide sequences could not be compared across some patients' samples due to primer changes. Tolerant patients' donor-specific Tregs expanded beyond overall Tregs, suggesting antigen-driven growth.

Some clones are missing from TCRdb's copy, which holds only in-frame ones; the method was immunoSEQ multiplex PCR. The sample lists approximately 60,000 clones, about 87% occurring once. Related graft donors supplied nonmyeloablative bone marrow transplants, and mixed chimerism was transient. Of note for this clone: Its antigen is unidentified. Additional DNA sequences in this sample encode the identical CDR3.

The specimen comprised CD4+ T cells from blood (PBMCs), sampled 6 months after the transplant. The source is a human patient who received a combined kidney and bone marrow transplant. Some of these T cells may belong to the graft donor.

CDR3 residues: CASSLPRRDHSPLHF. For the CDR3, the DNA is TGTGCCAGCAGCTTACCGCGGAGGGATCATTCACCCCTCCACTTT. The chain has TRBV7-2 and TRBJ1-6, with unresolved D. CDR1 is SGHTA and CDR2 is FQGNSA in the germline V gene. CDR3 length: 15 amino acids. V was shortened by 2 bases and J by 8 bases, with 13 bases between the two germline ends. Variable domain in full (rest from reference TRBV7-2 and TRBJ1-6): GAGVSQSPSNKVTEKGKDVELRCDPISGHTALYWYRQSLGQGLEFLIYFQGNSAPDKSGLPSDRFSAERTGGSVSTLTIQRTQQEDSAVYLCASSLPRRDHSPLHFGNGTRLTVT.